These T cell receptor beta chains were read from a single sample in a study of cytomegalovirus exposure and HLA in healthy donors. The protocol was immunoSEQ multiplex PCR, while the TCRdb copy is restricted to in-frame clones and leaves out a portion. The sample has around 140,000 clones; around 57% are singletons. The sample comprised PBMCs. The receptors originated from a male donor in good health and CMV-seronegative. The CDR3 runs from the conserved cysteine through the conserved F or W. Fields, in order: V gene, D gene, J gene, clone size, CDR3 DNA, CDR3 protein. The D gene is left open where the match is weak. The size entry is marked missing in some rows and otherwise reads once, few, many or a size class.

>TRBV2|TRBD2|TRBJ2-5|.
TGTGCCAGCAGTGAGGGACTAGCGGAAGAGACCCAGTACTTC
CASSEGLAEETQYF
>TRBV5-1|.|TRBJ1-1|.
TGCGCCAGCAGCTTGCAGGGATTTCACACTGAAGCTTTCTTT
CASSLQGFHTEAFF
>TRBV7-3|TRBD2|TRBJ2-1|.
TGTGCCAGCAGCGCCGGGACTAGCGCGTACAATGAGCAGTTCTTC
CASSAGTSAYNEQFF
>TRBV6-1|TRBD2|TRBJ2-7|.
TGTGCCAGCAGTGAAGTGCGCTTCGTGGCGGGGGACCCCCACGAGCAGTACTTC
CASSEVRFVAGDPHEQYF
>TRBV9|.|TRBJ2-3|.
TGTGCCAGCAGCGTACAGGGCACAGATACGCAGTATTTT
CASSVQGTDTQYF
>TRBV11-2|.|TRBJ2-7|.
TGTGCCAGCAGCCATCCCCTGGCGACAGGCGACTACGAGCAGTACTTC
CASSHPLATGDYEQYF
>TRBV29-1|.|TRBJ1-1|.
TGCAGCGTTGAAGACGGGACATCCTGCTCAGCTTTCTTT
CSVEDGTSCSAFF
>TRBV6-1|.|TRBJ2-7|.
TGTGCCAGCAGCCCAGGACAGAGCCTCGAGCAGTACTTC
CASSPGQSLEQYF
>TRBV7-9|.|TRBJ2-7|.
TGTGCCAGCAGCTTAGCGGCTCTAGCGGAGCAGTACTTC
CASSLAALAEQYF
>TRBV29-1|TRBD1|TRBJ1-5|once
TGCAGCGTTGTAATAGGGGGCCATCAGCCCCAGCATTTT
CSVVIGGHQPQHF
>TRBV19|TRBD1|TRBJ1-2|once
TGTGCCAGTAGTATAGCTGGGACAGGATATGGCTACACCTTC
CASSIAGTGYGYTF
>TRBV5-6|.|TRBJ2-3|.
TGTGCCAGCAGCTTGCTGGCGGGGGCAACAGATACGCAGTATTTT
CASSLLAGATDTQYF
>TRBV4-1|TRBD2|TRBJ2-3|.
TGCGCCAGCAGCCAAGATGGAGCGGGGTGGGACACAGATACGCAGTATTTT
CASSQDGAGWDTDTQYF
>TRBV7-9|.|TRBJ2-7|.
TGTGCCAGCAGCTACACCGGGTCCTCCTACGAGCAGTACTTC
CASSYTGSSYEQYF
>TRBV6-5|.|TRBJ1-2|.
TGTGCCAGCAGTTACTGGCAGGGATCGGACTATGGCTACACCTTC
CASSYWQGSDYGYTF
>TRBV6-1|.|TRBJ1-5|.
TGTGCCAGCAGTGAACGGGGTATGGATCAGCCCCAGCATTTT
CASSERGMDQPQHF
>TRBV11-2|.|TRBJ2-1|.
TGTGCCAGCAGCTTAGAGAGTCGCAGGTACAATGAGCAGTTCTTC
CASSLESRRYNEQFF
>TRBV11-2|.|TRBJ2-1|.
TGTGCCAGCAGCTCCCTTAGGGGGGGGATCGTATGGGAGCAGTTCTTC
CASSSLRGGIVWEQFF
>TRBV5-1|TRBD1|TRBJ1-1|.
TGCGCCAGCAGCTCGTACTTTACGACAGGGCACACTGAAGCTTTCTTT
CASSSYFTTGHTEAFF
>TRBV6-5|TRBD1|TRBJ1-1|few
TGTGCCAGCAGTTACTCGATAGGGGGCGCGGTTGAAGCTTTCTTT
CASSYSIGGAVEAFF
>TRBV6-5|TRBD1|TRBJ1-1|.
TGTGCCAGCAGTTACCATGGGACAGGGGGCAGTAGTGAAGCTTTCTTT
CASSYHGTGGSSEAFF
>TRBV28|.|TRBJ1-1|.
TGTGCCAGCACCCCATCCTCGCGTGAAGCTTTCTTT
CASTPSSREAFF
>TRBV30|TRBD2|TRBJ2-2|.
TGTGCCTGGAGACGTGGGGGGGGCACCGGGGAGCTGTTTTTT
CAWRRGGGTGELFF
>TRBV10-3|TRBD1|TRBJ1-2|.
TGTGCCATCAGTGTCCGGGACAGGGGGTATGGCTACACCTTC
CAISVRDRGYGYTF
>TRBV6-4|TRBD1|TRBJ2-2|few
TGTGCCAGCAGTCGGGACAGCGGCACCGGGGAGCTGTTTTTT
CASSRDSGTGELFF
>TRBV5-4|TRBD2|TRBJ2-7|.
TGTGCCAGCAGCTTAGGACTAGCGGGGTGGGACGAGCAGTACTTC
CASSLGLAGWDEQYF
>TRBV15|TRBD1|TRBJ2-6|.
TGTGCCACCAGCAGGAGACAGGGGGCTGGGGCCAACGTCCTGACTTTC
CATSRRQGAGANVLTF
>TRBV29-1|.|TRBJ2-7|.
TGCAGCGCTACCCCGGGGGAGCGATCCTACGAGCAGTACTTC
CSATPGERSYEQYF
>TRBV30|.|TRBJ1-1|.
TGTGCCTGGGGACAGATAAACACTGAAGCTTTCTTT
CAWGQINTEAFF
>TRBV28|.|TRBJ2-7|.
TGTGCCAGCAGTCCACCCGGGAGAACCTACGAGCAGTACTTC
CASSPPGRTYEQYF
>TRBV19|.|TRBJ1-1|.
TGTGCCAGTAGTATTGCAGGGGTGAGCACTGAAGCTTTCTTT
CASSIAGVSTEAFF
>TRBV9|TRBD1|TRBJ1-4|.
TGTGCCAGCACTCCGGGGACAGGAGGGGAAAAACTGTTTTTT
CASTPGTGGEKLFF
>TRBV5-4|.|TRBJ1-2|.
TGTGCCAGCAGCTTGGAATTCGAGGGCTACACCTTC
CASSLEFEGYTF
>TRBV21-1|.|TRBJ1-1|.
TGTGCCAGCAGCAAAAGGACGGAAAGGAGGACTGAAGCTTTCTTT
CASSKRTERRTEAFF
>TRBV7-8|.|TRBJ1-6|few
TGTGCCAGCAGCTTGGGGGGGTCCCGGATCTATAATTCACCCCTCCACTTT
CASSLGGSRIYNSPLHF
>TRBV20-1|.|TRBJ2-5|few
TGCAGTGCTAGAGACGGGGAGCAGTACTTC
CSARDGEQYF
>TRBV27|TRBD2|TRBJ2-2|.
TGTGCCAGCAGTAGTACTAGCGGGGGGGCCGGGGAGCTGTTTTTT
CASSSTSGGAGELFF
>TRBV29-1|TRBD2|TRBJ2-2|once
TGCAGCGTGACTAGCGGGGGAAACGGCGGGACCGGGGAGCTGTTTTTT
CSVTSGGNGGTGELFF
>TRBV10-3|.|TRBJ1-2|.
TGTGCCATCAGTTCAGACAGCAACTATGGCTACACCTTC
CAISSDSNYGYTF
>TRBV7-8|.|TRBJ1-4|.
TGTGCCAGCAGCTTCAGGAGGATCGGACGCGAAAAACTGTTTTTT
CASSFRRIGREKLFF
>TRBV25-1|.|TRBJ2-7|few
TGTGCCAGCATTGGCCCCCCGGGGGTCGAGCAGTACTTC
CASIGPPGVEQYF
>TRBV4-1|TRBD2|TRBJ2-3|.
TGCGCCAGCAGCCGGGGACTAGCGGGGGGAAATGCACACACAGATACGCAGTATTTT
CASSRGLAGGNAHTDTQYF
>TRBV18|.|TRBJ2-1|few
TGTGCCAGCTCACCTACAAGTGAGCAGTTCTTC
CASSPTSEQFF
>TRBV2|TRBD1|TRBJ2-7|.
TGTGCCACTACAGGGGACAGCTACGAGCAGTACTTC
CATTGDSYEQYF
>TRBV4-2|.|TRBJ1-2|.
TGTGCCAGCAGCCAAGATCAGGCGGGCGGAGCCCTATACCCTCCCTATGGCTACACCTTC
CASSQDQAGGALYPPYGYTF